The clone carrying this T cell receptor (beta chain) was detected only once. This CDR3 has 17 amino acids. Germline CDR1 is SGHTA and CDR2 is FQGNSA. V shed 5 bases, J shed 5 bases, and the junction held 14 bases outside the gene matches. These data are taken from a study of OX40 agonist ivuxolimab in advanced cancers. For the study at large: Averaging about 60 years in age, with a range of about 20 to 90, the cohort was approximately 83% male.

The assay was immunoSEQ multiplex PCR, and TCRdb's table has in-frame clones only and misses some. The table has some 99,000 clones, around 90% seen once. The chain is built from TRBV7-2 and TRBJ2-3, with 9 bases that match TRBD2. The sequences come from CD4+ or CD8+ T cells sorted from blood, collected in a trial of the OX40 agonist ivuxolimab. This clonotype was sampled from an adult with an advanced solid tumor such as melanoma, head and neck, liver or kidney cancer. The CDR3 sequence: CASSPDSQRGARDTQYF. The CDR3 DNA sequence: TGTGCCAGCAGCCCAGATAGCCAGCGGGGGGCCAGAGATACGCAGTATTTT.